The next 32 T cell receptor beta chains were all read from a single sample in a study of cytomegalovirus exposure and HLA in healthy donors. The study ran its PCR with 60 Vbeta and 13 Jbeta primers. TCRdb keeps only in-frame clones here, not all; method: immunoSEQ multiplex PCR. The sample has around 150,000 clones, around 74% seen once. Sample: PBMCs. These receptors all stem from a female donor in good health and CMV-seronegative.

V and J are TRBV5-1 and TRBJ2-3, with 14 bases fitting TRBD2. The CDR3 is 17 amino acids. Germline V gene lookup returns CDR1 SGHRS and CDR2 YFSETQ. The V and J ends lost 2 bases and 1 base, in that order; junction bases with no gene match: 3. CDR3 loop: CASSFGTSGGGTDTQYF. CDR3 sequence (DNA): TGCGCCAGCAGCTTCGGGACTAGCGGGGGCGGCACAGATACGCAGTATTTT.

J is TRBJ2-7 and V is TRBV4-2, with D possibly matching TRBD2 (6 bases). V was clipped by 1 base and J by 1 base, with 11 bases between them. Germline CDR1 and CDR2: LGHNA and YNFKEQ. CDR3 length equals 15 residues. For the CDR3, the DNA is TGTGCCAGCAGCCAAGTCTTCGGGGGTTCCTACGAGCAGTACTTC. Translating it yields CASSQVFGGSYEQYF.

This chain connects TRBV5-1 to TRBJ1-5; D perhaps matches TRBD1 (5 bases). Per the germline V gene, CDR1 is SGHRS and CDR2 is YFSETQ. The CDR3 runs to 15 residues. With 0 bases removed from V and 0 bases from J, the gap between germline ends came to 7 bases. CDR3 protein: CASSLEGYSNQPQHF. The CDR3 DNA reads as TGCGCCAGCAGCTTGGAGGGGTATAGCAATCAGCCCCAGCATTTT. The full variable domain, its missing parts supplied by reference TRBV5-1 and TRBJ1-5, is KAGVTQTPRYLIKTRGQQVTLSCSPISGHRSVSWYQQTPGQGLQFLFEYFSETQRNKGNFPGRFSGRQFSNSRSEMNVSTLELGDSALYLCASSLEGYSNQPQHFGDGTRLSIL.

This clone was found once. The chain carries TRBV6-5 and TRBJ1-3; D gene unclear. Between the trimmed V and J ends, which lost 2 bases and 4 bases, there was a span of 15 bases. Germline assignment: CDR1 MNHEY and CDR2 SVGAGI. The length of the CDR3 is 16 residues. The CDR3 region is CASSYAGTSEGNTIYF. For the CDR3, the DNA is TGTGCCAGCAGTTACGCGGGAACCTCTGAGGGAAACACCATATATTTT.

This rearrangement joins TRBV6-1 to TRBJ1-3; D unclear. V lost 3 bases, J lost 0 bases, and 9 bases lay in between. CDR3 length equals 15 residues. Germline loops: CDR1 MNHNS, CDR2 SASEGT. The CDR3 loop is CASSERWFSGNTIYF. The DNA of the CDR3 is TGTGCCAGCAGTGAGAGATGGTTCTCTGGAAACACCATATATTTT.

The rearrangement uses TRBV7-3 and TRBJ2-7; 7 bases are shared with TRBD2. There are 15 residues in the CDR3. Unmatched junction bases numbered 9, after V lost 5 bases and J lost 2 bases. Germline lookup yields CDR1 SGHTA and CDR2 FQGTGA. CDR3 bases: TGTGCCAGCAGCCCAAGCAGCGGGACCCCCTACGAGCAGTACTTC. Translated, it gives CASSPSSGTPYEQYF. Drawing the rest from reference TRBV7-3 and TRBJ2-7, the complete variable domain is GAGVSQTPSNKVTEKGKYVELRCDPISGHTALYWYRQSLGQGPEFLIYFQGTGAADDSGLPNDRFFAVRPEGSVSTLKIQRTERGDSAVYLCASSPSSGTPYEQYFGPGTRLTVT.

This sequence joins TRBV7-2 and TRBJ1-2, with D uncertain. Trimming shortened V by 5 bases and J by 10 bases, and 17 bases separated the two germline ends. The CDR3 spans 13 residues. Germline lookup yields CDR1 SGHTA and CDR2 FQGNSA. The CDR3 loop is CASSGLLRDTYTF. The CDR3 DNA reads TGTGCCAGCAGCGGACTTCTCCGGGATACCTACACCTTC.

The gene calls are TRBV25-1 and TRBJ1-4; 8 nucleotides match TRBD1. Germline V CDR1 and CDR2: MGHDK, SYGVNS. J gave up 8 bases and V 10 bases, and 12 bases lay outside the gene matches. The CDR3 is made up of 14 amino acids. The CDR3 reads CAKRERQGWEKLFF. The CDR3 DNA is TGTGCCAAGCGAGAGAGACAGGGGTGGGAAAAACTGTTTTTT. Supplemented by reference TRBV25-1 and TRBJ1-4, the full variable domain reads EADIYQTPRYLVIGTGKKITLECSQTMGHDKMYWYQQDPGMELHLIHYSYGVNSTEKGDLSSESTVSRIRTEHFPLTLESARPSHTSQYLCAKRERQGWEKLFFGSGTQLSVL.

The chain carries TRBV5-1 and TRBJ1-1; D perhaps matches TRBD1 (5 bases). The CDR3 is made up of 13 amino acids. The V end lost 5 bases, the J end lost 3 bases, and 11 bases lay between the germline ends. Per the germline V gene, CDR1 is SGHRS and CDR2 is YFSETQ. The CDR3 sequence is CASSLGVDTEAFF. CDR3 nucleotide sequence: TGCGCCAGCAGTTTAGGGGTAGACACTGAAGCTTTCTTT.

V and J are TRBV19 and TRBJ2-1, with a weak D call TRBD2 (6 bases). Trimming cost V 4 bases and J 8 bases, with 15 bases left between them. The CDR3 has 14 amino acids. CDR1 is LNHDA, CDR2 SQIVND, per germline (reference sequence). The CDR3 nucleotides read TGTGCCAGTAGTACGGAGGGGAAGGGCGATGAGCAGTTCTTC. This gives the protein CASSTEGKGDEQFF.

The gene calls are TRBV23-1 and TRBJ1-5, with 9 bases matching TRBD1. TRBV23-1 qualifies as an ORF whose function is uncertain. After removal of 0 bases from V and 7 bases from J, the junction contained 7 bases not matched to a gene. CDR3 size: 16 residues. CDR3 bases: TGCGCCAGCAGTCAATCCAGGGACAGGGACGACCAGCCCCAGCATTTT. It is translated as CASSQSRDRDDQPQHF.

This chain links TRBV2 with TRBJ2-1; the match to TRBD2 covers 12 bases. After removal of 6 bases from V and 3 bases from J, the junction contained 0 bases not matched to a gene. Germline lookup yields CDR1 SNHLY and CDR2 FYNNEI. The CDR3 runs 14 residues. In DNA, the CDR3 is TGTGCCAGCAGGGGACTAGCGGGCTACAATGAGCAGTTCTTC. It is translated as CASRGLAGYNEQFF.

This clone has just one count. V usage is TRBV6-5 and J usage is TRBJ1-4, with TRBD1 matching 7 bases. V trimming: 6 bases; J trimming: 10 bases; junction bases outside the gene matches: 14. Per germline, CDR1 MNHEY and CDR2 SVGAGI. The CDR3 covers 15 residues. The CDR3 sequence is CASRAEGAEDGKLFF. The DNA of the CDR3 is TGTGCCAGCAGGGCCGAGGGGGCGGAGGACGGAAAACTGTTTTTT.

The chain combines TRBV6-6 with TRBJ2-2; TRBD2 matches 8 bases. CDR3 length: 16 residues. Germline lookup yields CDR1 MNHNY and CDR2 SVGAGI (reference sequence). V lost 5 bases, J lost 3 bases, and 8 bases stayed unmatched. The CDR3 nucleotides are TGTGCCAGCAGTCCCGATGCGGGGGGTGACACCGGGGAGCTGTTTTTT. Its protein product is CASSPDAGGDTGELFF.

V gene TRBV18 combines with J gene TRBJ2-7, with TRBD1 identical over 11 bases. The V and J ends lost 6 bases and 0 bases, in that order; junction bases with no gene match: 4. The CDR3 has 15 amino acids. CDR1 is KGHSH and CDR2 is LQKENI in the germline V gene. The CDR3 sequence is CASSRDRGSSYEQYF. CDR3 bases: TGTGCCAGCTCTCGGGACAGGGGGAGCTCCTACGAGCAGTACTTC.

This clone has just a few counts. This chain links TRBV5-1 with TRBJ1-1; 8 bases line up with TRBD1. The CDR3 spans 14 residues. Germline values: CDR1 SGHRS, CDR2 YFSETQ. V gave up 3 bases and J gave up 2 bases; unmatched junction bases: 3. CDR3 loop: CASSWTGSNTEAFF. The CDR3 DNA sequence: TGCGCCAGCAGCTGGACAGGGTCTAACACTGAAGCTTTCTTT. Full variable domain (remainder filled in from reference TRBV5-1 and TRBJ1-1): KAGVTQTPRYLIKTRGQQVTLSCSPISGHRSVSWYQQTPGQGLQFLFEYFSETQRNKGNFPGRFSGRQFSNSRSEMNVSTLELGDSALYLCASSWTGSNTEAFFGQGTRLTVV.

The rearrangement joins TRBV7-3 to TRBJ1-1; 8 nucleotides agree with TRBD1. Germline loops: CDR1 SGHTA, CDR2 FQGTGA. The CDR3 is made up of 13 amino acids. With 1 base clipped from V and 13 bases from J, the junction kept 8 bases outside the gene matches. CDR3 nucleotide sequence: TGTGCCAGCAGCTTAAGAACGGGACAGGAAATTTTCTTT. This codes for CASSLRTGQEIFF.

This chain uses TRBV5-6 with TRBJ1-4, with 12 bases matching TRBD1. The CDR3 spans 15 residues. Losses at the gene ends were 4 bases for V and 7 bases for J; bases not matched to a gene: 5. Germline CDR1 reads SGHDT; CDR2 reads YYEEEE. For the CDR3, the DNA is TGTGCCAGCAGCACCTGGGACAGGGGGCGTGAAAAACTGTTTTTT. Its protein is CASSTWDRGREKLFF.

The chain joins TRBV5-1 to TRBJ1-2, with D tentatively TRBD1 (6 bases). Germline CDR1 reads SGHRS; CDR2 reads YFSETQ. The CDR3 sequence is 16 residues long. V was shortened by 0 bases and J by 6 bases, with 18 bases between the two germline ends. CDR3 coding DNA: TGCGCCAGCAGCTTGGGGTCGTACAGGGCGTGGAATGGCTACACCTTC. Its protein is CASSLGSYRAWNGYTF.

The V gene is TRBV5-1, the J gene TRBJ2-1; the match to TRBD1 covers 7 bases. CDR1 is SGHRS and CDR2 is YFSETQ in the germline V gene. The CDR3 has 14 amino acids. V shed 4 bases and J 4 bases; nucleotides not matched to a gene: 5. Written as DNA, the CDR3 is TGCGCCAGCAGCCGGGACAGAGATTACAATGAGCAGTTCTTC. This sequence encodes CASSRDRDYNEQFF. Together with reference TRBV5-1 and TRBJ2-1, the CDR3 gives the full variable domain: KAGVTQTPRYLIKTRGQQVTLSCSPISGHRSVSWYQQTPGQGLQFLFEYFSETQRNKGNFPGRFSGRQFSNSRSEMNVSTLELGDSALYLCASSRDRDYNEQFFGPGTRLTVL.

This sequence joins TRBV6-5 and TRBJ1-3, with D hard to call. Germline CDR1 is MNHEY and CDR2 is SVGAGI. The CDR3 has 14 residues. V lost 6 bases and J lost 4, with 13 bases in between. DNA of the CDR3: TGTGCCAGCAGCACTAATCTGTTGGGAAACACCATATATTTT. This codes for CASSTNLLGNTIYF.

The chain has TRBV7-9 and TRBJ1-1; unclear D gene. In germline, CDR1 is SEHNR, CDR2 FQNEAQ (reference sequence). V was pared by 1 base and J by 1 base, with 7 bases between. This CDR3 region has 14 residues. DNA for the CDR3: TGTGCCAGCAGCTTAGTTCAAGCGAACACTGAAGCTTTCTTT. Amino acid sequence: CASSLVQANTEAFF.

This clone was observed a handful of times. The chain couples TRBV18 to TRBJ2-5; no reliable D call. The CDR3 loop spans 13 amino acids. The V gene lost 4 bases and the J gene lost 2 bases, with 8 bases spanning the gap. The V gene's germline CDR1 is KGHSH and CDR2 LQKENI. The CDR3: CASSRSRQETQYF. DNA of the CDR3: TGTGCCAGCTCACGCTCGAGACAAGAGACCCAGTACTTC.

The chain employs TRBV5-1 and TRBJ1-4; a possible D gene is TRBD1 (6 bases). The germline V and J ends were trimmed by 4 bases and 6 bases, with 19 bases remaining between them. Germline values: CDR1 SGHRS, CDR2 YFSETQ. The CDR3 covers 16 residues. This chain's CDR3 is CASSLTSGAGDEKLFF. In DNA, the CDR3 is TGCGCCAGCAGCCTCACCTCCGGGGCAGGGGATGAAAAACTGTTTTTT. Filled out from reference TRBV5-1 and TRBJ1-4, the complete variable domain reads KAGVTQTPRYLIKTRGQQVTLSCSPISGHRSVSWYQQTPGQGLQFLFEYFSETQRNKGNFPGRFSGRQFSNSRSEMNVSTLELGDSALYLCASSLTSGAGDEKLFFGSGTQLSVL.

The gene calls are TRBV7-2 and TRBJ2-7; 10 nucleotides agree with TRBD2. The CDR3 extends over 15 amino acids. V dropped 1 base and J dropped 4; count of bases not matched to a gene: 4. Germline CDR1 SGHTA, CDR2 FQGNSA. The CDR3, as DNA: TGTGCCAGCAGCTTAGTTCCTAGCGGGGGATACGAGCAGTACTTC. Translating it yields CASSLVPSGGYEQYF.

V usage is TRBV30 and J usage is TRBJ1-1; the D gene is possibly TRBD1 (6 bases). The germline V gene has CDR1 GTSNPN and CDR2 SVGIG (reference sequence). Trimming cost V 2 bases and J 5 bases, with 12 bases left between them. There are 13 residues in the CDR3. The chain's CDR3 is CAWSSGQKTEAFF. The CDR3 DNA follows: TGTGCCTGGAGTAGTGGACAGAAAACTGAAGCTTTCTTT.

V is TRBV15 and J is TRBJ2-3; 11 bases match TRBD2. V was clipped by 0 bases and J by 5 bases; unmatched bases: 7. CDR1 is LNHNV, CDR2 YYDKDF, per germline (reference sequence). The CDR3 is 17 residues long. The CDR3 loop reads CATSRDLAGGLVDTQYF. CDR3 DNA: TGTGCCACCAGCAGAGATTTAGCGGGAGGGCTGGTAGATACGCAGTATTTT.

In its sample, this clone is medium-sized. The V gene is TRBV11-2, the J gene TRBJ2-7; D is uncertain. The CDR3 is 13 residues long. Trimming took off 1 base at V and 6 bases at J, with 10 bases between the two ends. The germline gives CDR1 SGHAT, CDR2 FQNNGV. CDR3 sequence: CASSLGPPTEQYF. In DNA, the CDR3 is TGTGCCAGCAGCTTAGGGCCGCCCACCGAGCAGTACTTC.

The chain links TRBV5-1 to TRBJ2-2, with D tentatively TRBD2 (6 bases). V was shortened by 5 bases and J by 0 bases, with 14 bases between the two germline ends. This CDR3 contains 16 residues. Germline values: CDR1 SGHRS, CDR2 YFSETQ. Here the CDR3 reads CASSLPGLSNTGELFF. CDR3 in DNA: TGCGCCAGCAGTCTTCCGGGACTCTCGAACACCGGGGAGCTGTTTTTT.

This chain joins TRBV7-3 and TRBJ2-7; 14 bases match TRBD2. Germline V gene lookup returns CDR1 SGHTA and CDR2 FQGTGA. V dropped 5 bases and J dropped 5; count of bases not matched to a gene: 2. This CDR3 region has 14 residues. This CDR3 reads CASSRTSGGNEQYF. The CDR3 region has the DNA TGTGCCAGCAGCCGGACTAGCGGGGGGAACGAGCAGTACTTC.

The chain has TRBV21-1 and TRBJ2-1; the table assigns TRBD2, which was not confirmed against the DNA. TRBV21-1 is a pseudogene segment. CDR3 size: 15 residues. Here the CDR3 reads CASSKAGLAGVEQFF. The CDR3 region has the DNA TGTGCCAGCAGCAAAGCAGGACTAGCGGGAGTTGAGCAGTTCTTC.

The V and J genes are TRBV5-1 and TRBJ2-1; a weak D match, TRBD2 (6 bases). CDR1 is SGHRS and CDR2 is YFSETQ in the germline V gene. The ends were cut back, 5 bases at V and 0 bases at J, with 9 bases in the middle. This CDR3 spans 14 amino acids. The CDR3 protein is CASSHGSSYNEQFF. The DNA for the CDR3 is TGCGCCAGCAGTCACGGGAGCTCCTACAATGAGCAGTTCTTC.